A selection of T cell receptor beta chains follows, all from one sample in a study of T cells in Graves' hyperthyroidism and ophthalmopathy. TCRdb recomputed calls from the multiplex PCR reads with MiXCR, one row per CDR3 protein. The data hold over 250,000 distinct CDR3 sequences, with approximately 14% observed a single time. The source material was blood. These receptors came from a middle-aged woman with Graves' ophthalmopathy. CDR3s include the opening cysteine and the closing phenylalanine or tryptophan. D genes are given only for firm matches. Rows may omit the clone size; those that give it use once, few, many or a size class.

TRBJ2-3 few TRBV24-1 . TGTGCCACCAGTGATTTTGGACGCACAGATACGCAGTATTTT CATSDFGRTDTQYF
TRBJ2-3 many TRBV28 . TGTGCCAGCTTCCAGGGTGGGTCCACCAGGGCCGATACGCAGTATTTT CASFQGGSTRADTQYF
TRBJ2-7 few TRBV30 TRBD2 TGTGCCTGGACGCGACTTGGACTAGCGGGAGGGGGGGAGCAGTACTTC CAWTRLGLAGGGEQYF
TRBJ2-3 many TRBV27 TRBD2 TGTGCCAGCACTCTCAGGGGACTAGCGACAGATACGCAGTATTTT CASTLRGLATDTQYF
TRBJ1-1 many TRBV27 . TGTGCCAACCCGAGCTGGGGAACCGGTGAAGCTTTCTTT CANPSWGTGEAFF
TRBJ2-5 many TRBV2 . TGTGCCAGCAGACCCTTCGGCCAGGGAAAATACCAAGAGACCCAGTACTTC CASRPFGQGKYQETQYF
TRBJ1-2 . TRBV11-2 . TGTGCCAGCAGCTCACGGCGGGGTATGGGCTATGGCTACACCTTC CASSSRRGMGYGYTF
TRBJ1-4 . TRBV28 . TGTGCCAGCAGTTCCCCCAGGGGAGGGACTAATGAAAAACTGTTTTTT CASSSPRGGTNEKLFF
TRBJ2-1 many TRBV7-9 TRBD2 TGTGCCAGCAGCTTAGGGACTAGCGGGGGCCAGTATGAGCAGTTCTTC CASSLGTSGGQYEQFF
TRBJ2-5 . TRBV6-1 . TGTGCCAGCAGTAGACGATCTGGGGTGGGTTACTTGGGGGAGACCCAGTACTTC CASSRRSGVGYLGETQYF
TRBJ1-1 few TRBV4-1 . TGCGCCAGCAGCCAAGTAGGGGGAATGAACACTGAAGCTTTCTTT CASSQVGGMNTEAFF
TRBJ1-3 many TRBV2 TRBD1 TGTGCCAGCAGGGGAGACAGGGCTGGAAACACCATATATTTT CASRGDRAGNTIYF
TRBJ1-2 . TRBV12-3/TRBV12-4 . TGTGCCAGCAGTTTACTCCCCGGACAGACTAACTATGGCTACACCTTC CASSLLPGQTNYGYTF
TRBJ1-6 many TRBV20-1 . TGCAGTGCTAGAGCCGTCTTGGTACAGATCGGTTCACCCCTCCACTTT CSARAVLVQIGSPLHF
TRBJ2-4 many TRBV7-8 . TGTGCCAGCAGCTTAGGATCCCTGTCCAAAAACATTCAGTACTTC CASSLGSLSKNIQYF
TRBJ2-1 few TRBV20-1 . TGCAGTGCTAGAGATCGAGAGCCCCACAACTACAATGAGCAGTTCTTC CSARDREPHNYNEQFF
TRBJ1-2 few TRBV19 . TGTGCCAGTAGACCGAAAGTCCCCCAGCGAGGCCACACCTTC CASRPKVPQRGHTF
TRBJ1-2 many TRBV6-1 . TGTGCCAGCAGCCCAGGGCCCTATGGCTACACCTTC CASSPGPYGYTF
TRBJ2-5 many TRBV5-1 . TGCGCCAGCAGCTCCCGACCTGGACCTCAAGAGACCCAGTACTTC CASSSRPGPQETQYF
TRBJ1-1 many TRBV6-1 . TGTGCCAGCAGTGTCGGGGCGGGGGCGAACACTGAAGCTTTCTTT CASSVGAGANTEAFF
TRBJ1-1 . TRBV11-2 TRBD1 TGTGCCAGCACCACGACAGGGCTTAAACCAATGAACACTGAAGCTTTCTTT CASTTTGLKPMNTEAFF
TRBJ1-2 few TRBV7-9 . TGTGCCAGCAGCCCAGGCGCCTGGAGGAACTATGGCTACACCTTC CASSPGAWRNYGYTF
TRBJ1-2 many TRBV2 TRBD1 TGTGCCAGCAGTGGACGTGGACAGGGCATAACTAACTATGGCTACACCTTC CASSGRGQGITNYGYTF
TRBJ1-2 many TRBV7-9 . TGTGCCAGCAGTTTAGGAGGGAACTATGGCTACACCTTC CASSLGGNYGYTF
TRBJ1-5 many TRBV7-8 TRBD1 TGTGCCAGCAGCCAACAGGGGTATCAGCCCCAGCATTTT CASSQQGYQPQHF
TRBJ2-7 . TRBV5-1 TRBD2 TGCGCCAGCAGCATCTCTCCGGGACTAGCGGGGGGGCGAAAGTCTTACGAGCAGTACTTC CASSISPGLAGGRKSYEQYF
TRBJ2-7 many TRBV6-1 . TGTGCCAGCAGTGAACAGGCCCGCGAGCAGTACTTC CASSEQAREQYF